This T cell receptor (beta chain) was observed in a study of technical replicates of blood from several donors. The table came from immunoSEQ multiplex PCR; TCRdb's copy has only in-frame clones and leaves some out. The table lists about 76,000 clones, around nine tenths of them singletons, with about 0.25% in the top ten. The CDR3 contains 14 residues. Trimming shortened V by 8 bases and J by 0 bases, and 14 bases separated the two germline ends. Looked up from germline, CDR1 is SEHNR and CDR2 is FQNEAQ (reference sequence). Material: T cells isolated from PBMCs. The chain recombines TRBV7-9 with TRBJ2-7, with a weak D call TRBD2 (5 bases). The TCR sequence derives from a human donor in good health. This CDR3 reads CASSRVGSSYEQYF. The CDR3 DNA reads TGTGCCAGCTCCCGGGTGGGGAGCTCCTACGAGCAGTACTTC.